This T cell receptor (beta chain) was obtained from a study of T cell responses to AZD1222 COVID-19 vaccine. Study conclusions and caveats: CD4 TCRs linked to vaccination spanned spike, dominating at 160-218 and 743-854. Among the donors, most were white British and more were female, and clonal diversity was possibly underestimated. Elevations in Spike-specific TCR breadth and depth followed administration of two AZD1222 doses.

Germline CDR1 reads SEHNR; CDR2 reads FQNEAQ (reference sequence). The CDR3 is 15 amino acids. J gave up 5 bases and V 5 bases, and 12 bases lay outside the gene matches. Details on this clone: Its specificity is not known.

Profiled with immunoSEQ multiplex PCR; TCRdb holds only in-frame clones, not every one. The data show 100,000 to 120,000 clones, with 86% seen just once and 2.5% to 4% held by the top ten. The rearrangement links TRBV7-9 to TRBJ2-7; TRBD2 matches at 7 bases. The source of this sequence is an adult in good health. Sequencing used peripheral blood, obtained on day 0 of AZD1222 vaccination. The CDR3 spells CASSPGLRGKDEQYF. The CDR3 DNA is TGTGCCAGCAGCCCAGGTCTGCGGGGGAAGGACGAGCAGTACTTC.